The T cell receptor (beta chain) under discussion was sequenced for a study of cytomegalovirus exposure and HLA in healthy donors. Study-level results: Most TCR sequences showed up rarely, but some public TCRs showed up in many donors. It was reportedly the case that the classifier diagnosed cytomegalovirus status with high specificity and sensitivity.

Using immunoSEQ multiplex PCR, the repertoire was profiled, and TCRdb retains in-frame clones only, with some absent. Of about 78,000 clones detected, almost 97% appear once; the ten largest clones hold over 1.5%. The V gene's germline CDR1 is SGHAT and CDR2 FQNNGV. The CDR3 covers 15 residues. The V segment lost 6 bases and the J segment 9 bases; nucleotides outside the gene matches: 8. For this clone: Antigen: not known.

The specimen sequenced was PBMCs. The receptor's source is a man younger than 35 in good health and CMV-seropositive. The chain joins TRBV11-2 to TRBJ2-1, with 13 positions matching TRBD2. The DNA for the CDR3 is TGTGCCAGCAGGGCCACTAGCGGGAGGGCCGTTGAGCAGTTCTTC. It codes for CASRATSGRAVEQFF. The full variable domain, with the rest looked up from reference TRBV11-2 and TRBJ2-1, is EAGVAQSPRYKIIEKRQSVAFWCNPISGHATLYWYQQILGQGPKLLIQFQNNGVVDDSQLPKDRFSAERLKGVDSTLKIQPAKLEDSAVYLCASRATSGRAVEQFFGPGTRLTVL.